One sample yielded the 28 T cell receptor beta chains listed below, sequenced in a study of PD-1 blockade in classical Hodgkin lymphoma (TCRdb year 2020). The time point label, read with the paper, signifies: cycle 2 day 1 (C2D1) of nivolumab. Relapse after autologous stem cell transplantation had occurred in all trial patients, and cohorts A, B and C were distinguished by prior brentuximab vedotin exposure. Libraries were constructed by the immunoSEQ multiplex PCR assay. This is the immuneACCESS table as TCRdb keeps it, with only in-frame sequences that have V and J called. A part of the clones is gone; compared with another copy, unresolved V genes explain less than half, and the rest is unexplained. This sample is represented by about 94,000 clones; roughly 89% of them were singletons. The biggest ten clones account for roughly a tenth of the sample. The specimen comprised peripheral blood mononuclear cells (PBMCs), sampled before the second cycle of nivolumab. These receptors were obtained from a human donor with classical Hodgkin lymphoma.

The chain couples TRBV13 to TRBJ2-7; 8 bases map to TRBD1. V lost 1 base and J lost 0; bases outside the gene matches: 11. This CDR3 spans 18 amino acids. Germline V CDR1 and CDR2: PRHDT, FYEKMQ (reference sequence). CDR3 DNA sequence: TGTGCCAGCAGCTTAGCCGGACAGGGAAGTTCGGGCTCCTACGAGCAGTACTTC. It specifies CASSLAGQGSSGSYEQYF. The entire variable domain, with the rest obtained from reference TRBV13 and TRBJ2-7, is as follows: AAGVIQSPRHLIKEKRETATLKCYPIPRHDTVYWYQQGPGQDPQFLISFYEKMQSDKGSIPDRFSAQQFSDYHSELNMSSLELGDSALYFCASSLAGQGSSGSYEQYFGPGTRLTVT.

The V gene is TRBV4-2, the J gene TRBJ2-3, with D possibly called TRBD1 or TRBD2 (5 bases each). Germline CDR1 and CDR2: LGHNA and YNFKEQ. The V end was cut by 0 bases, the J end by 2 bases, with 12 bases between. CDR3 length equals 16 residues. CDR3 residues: CASSQERAGTTDTQYF. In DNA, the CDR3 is TGTGCCAGCAGCCAAGAGCGGGCAGGGACCACAGATACGCAGTATTTT.

The CDR3 spells CASSQDWETQYF. For the CDR3, the DNA is TGTGCCAGCAGCCAAGATTGGGAGACCCAGTACTTC. J is TRBJ2-5 and V is TRBV4-2; D remains unclear. The CDR3 has 12 residues. V shed 0 bases and J shed 5 bases, with 4 bases lying between them. The germline CDR1 and CDR2 sequences are LGHNA and YNFKEQ.

CDR3 amino acids: CASTYRGLSSYNEQFF. The CDR3 DNA follows: TGTGCCAGCACTTACAGGGGACTAAGCTCCTACAATGAGCAGTTCTTC. The genes are TRBV13 and TRBJ2-1, with D possibly called TRBD1 or TRBD2 (7 bases each). The V gene's germline CDR1 is PRHDT and CDR2 FYEKMQ (reference sequence). The CDR3 sequence is 16 residues long. Trimming removed 7 bases from V and 0 bases from J, with 16 bases in between.

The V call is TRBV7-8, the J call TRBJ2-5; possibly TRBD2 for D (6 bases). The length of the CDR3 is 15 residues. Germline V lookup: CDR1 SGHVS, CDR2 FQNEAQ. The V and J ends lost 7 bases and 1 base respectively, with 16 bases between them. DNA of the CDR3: TGTGCCAGCACCCCAGGGTGGGAGGCCCAAGAGACCCAGTACTTC. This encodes CASTPGWEAQETQYF.

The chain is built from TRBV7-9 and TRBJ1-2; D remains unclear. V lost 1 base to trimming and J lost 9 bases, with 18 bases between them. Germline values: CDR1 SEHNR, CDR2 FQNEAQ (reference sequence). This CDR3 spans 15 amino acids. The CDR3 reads CASSLDSGRGFCYTF. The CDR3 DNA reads TGTGCCAGCAGCTTAGACAGCGGAAGAGGGTTTTGCTACACCTTC.

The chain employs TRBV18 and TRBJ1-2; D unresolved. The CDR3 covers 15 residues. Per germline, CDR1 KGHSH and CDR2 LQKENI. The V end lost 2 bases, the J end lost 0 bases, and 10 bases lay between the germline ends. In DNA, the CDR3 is TGTGCCAGCTCACCAGGGAGTAATACTAACTATGGCTACACCTTC. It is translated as CASSPGSNTNYGYTF.

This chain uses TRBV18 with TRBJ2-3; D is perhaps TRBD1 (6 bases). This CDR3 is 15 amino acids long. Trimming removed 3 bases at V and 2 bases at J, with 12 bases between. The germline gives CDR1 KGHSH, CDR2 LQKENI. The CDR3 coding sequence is TGTGCCAGCTCACCCGAAGGGGGATTCACAGATACGCAGTATTTT. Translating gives CASSPEGGFTDTQYF.

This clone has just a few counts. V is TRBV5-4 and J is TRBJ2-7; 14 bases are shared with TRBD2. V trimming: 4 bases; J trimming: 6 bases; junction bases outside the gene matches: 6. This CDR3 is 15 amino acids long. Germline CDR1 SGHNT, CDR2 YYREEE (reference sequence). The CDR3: CASSLEGLAGAEQYF. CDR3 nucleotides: TGTGCCAGCAGCCTGGAGGGACTAGCGGGAGCCGAGCAGTACTTC.

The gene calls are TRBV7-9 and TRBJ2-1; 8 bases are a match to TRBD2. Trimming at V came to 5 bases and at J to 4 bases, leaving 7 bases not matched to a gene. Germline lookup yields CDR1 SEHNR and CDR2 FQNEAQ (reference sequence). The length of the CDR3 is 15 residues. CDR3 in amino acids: CASSPPERGYNEQFF. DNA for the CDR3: TGTGCCAGCAGCCCGCCTGAGCGGGGGTACAATGAGCAGTTCTTC.

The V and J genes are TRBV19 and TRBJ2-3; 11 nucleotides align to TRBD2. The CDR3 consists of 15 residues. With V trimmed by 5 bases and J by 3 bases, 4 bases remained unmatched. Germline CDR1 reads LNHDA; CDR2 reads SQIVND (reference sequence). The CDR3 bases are TGTGCCAGTAGTCTCTCTAGCGGGAGGACAGATACGCAGTATTTT. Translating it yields CASSLSSGRTDTQYF.

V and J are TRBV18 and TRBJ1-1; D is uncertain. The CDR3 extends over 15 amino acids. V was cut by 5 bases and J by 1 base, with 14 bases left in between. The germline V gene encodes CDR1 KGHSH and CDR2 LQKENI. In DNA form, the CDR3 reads TGTGCCAGCTCATCCAGACCGGAAGAGAACACTGAAGCTTTCTTT. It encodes CASSSRPEENTEAFF. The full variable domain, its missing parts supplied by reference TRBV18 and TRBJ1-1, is NAGVMQNPRHLVRRRGQEARLRCSPMKGHSHVYWYRQLPEEGLKFMVYLQKENIIDESGMPKERFSAEFPKEGPSILRIQQVVRGDSAAYFCASSSRPEENTEAFFGQGTRLTVV.

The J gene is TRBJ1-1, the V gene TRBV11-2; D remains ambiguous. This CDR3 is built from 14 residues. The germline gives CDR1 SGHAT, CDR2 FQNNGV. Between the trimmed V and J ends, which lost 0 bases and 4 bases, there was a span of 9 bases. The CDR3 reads CASSLEWAGTEAFF. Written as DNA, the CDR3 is TGTGCCAGCAGCTTAGAATGGGCGGGCACTGAAGCTTTCTTT.

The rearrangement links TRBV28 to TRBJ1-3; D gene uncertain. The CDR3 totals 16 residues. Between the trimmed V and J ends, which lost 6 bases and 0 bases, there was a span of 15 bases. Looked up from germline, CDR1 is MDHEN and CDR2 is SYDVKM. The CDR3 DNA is TGTGCCAGCAGCATCGTCAGGATCCTCTCTGGAAACACCATATATTTT. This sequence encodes CASSIVRILSGNTIYF.

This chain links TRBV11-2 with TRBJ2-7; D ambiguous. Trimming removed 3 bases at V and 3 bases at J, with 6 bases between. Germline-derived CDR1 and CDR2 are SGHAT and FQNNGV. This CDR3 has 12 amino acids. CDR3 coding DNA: TGTGCCAGCAGCTTGGATTTCTACGAGCAGTACTTC. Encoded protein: CASSLDFYEQYF.

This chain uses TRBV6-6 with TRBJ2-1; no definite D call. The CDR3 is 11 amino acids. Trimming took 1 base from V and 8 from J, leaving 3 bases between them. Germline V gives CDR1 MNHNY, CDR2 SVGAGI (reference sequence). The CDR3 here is CASSYFHEQFF. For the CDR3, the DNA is TGTGCCAGCAGTTACTTTCATGAGCAGTTCTTC.

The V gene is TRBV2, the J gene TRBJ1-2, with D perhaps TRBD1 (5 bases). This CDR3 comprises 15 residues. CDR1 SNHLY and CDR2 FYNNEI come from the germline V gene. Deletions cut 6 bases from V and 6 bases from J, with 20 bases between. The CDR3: CASRAGGENPHGYTF. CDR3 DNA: TGTGCCAGCAGGGCGGGGGGGGAAAACCCCCATGGCTACACCTTC.

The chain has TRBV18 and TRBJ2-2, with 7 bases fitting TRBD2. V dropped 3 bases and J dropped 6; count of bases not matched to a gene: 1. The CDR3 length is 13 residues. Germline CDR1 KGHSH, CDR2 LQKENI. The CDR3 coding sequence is TGTGCCAGCTCACCCCGGGGGGCCGGGGAGCTGTTTTTT. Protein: CASSPRGAGELFF.

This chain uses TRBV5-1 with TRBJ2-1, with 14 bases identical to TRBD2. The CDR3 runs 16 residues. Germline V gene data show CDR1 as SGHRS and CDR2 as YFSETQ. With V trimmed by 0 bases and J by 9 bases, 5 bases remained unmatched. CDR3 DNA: TGCGCCAGCAGCTTGGGACTAGCGGGAGGGGCCGGTGAGCAGTTCTTC. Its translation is CASSLGLAGGAGEQFF.

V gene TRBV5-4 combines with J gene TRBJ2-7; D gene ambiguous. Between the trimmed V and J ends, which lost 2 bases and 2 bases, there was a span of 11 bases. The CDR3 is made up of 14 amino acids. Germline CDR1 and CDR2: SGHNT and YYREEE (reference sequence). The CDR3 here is CASSFHNGAYEQYF. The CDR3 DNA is TGTGCCAGCAGCTTTCATAACGGTGCCTACGAGCAGTACTTC.

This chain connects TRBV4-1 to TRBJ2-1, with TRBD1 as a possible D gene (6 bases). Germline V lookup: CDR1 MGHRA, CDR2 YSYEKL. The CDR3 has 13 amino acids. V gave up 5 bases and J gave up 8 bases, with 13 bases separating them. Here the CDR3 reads CASSSRQVYEQFF. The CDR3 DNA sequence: TGCGCCAGCAGCAGCCGACAGGTCTATGAGCAGTTCTTC.

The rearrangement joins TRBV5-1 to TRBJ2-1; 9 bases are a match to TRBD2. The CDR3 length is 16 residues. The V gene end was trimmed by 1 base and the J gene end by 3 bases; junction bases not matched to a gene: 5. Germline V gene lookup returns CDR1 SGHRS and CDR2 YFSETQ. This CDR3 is CASSLLAGVNYNEQFF. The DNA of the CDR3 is TGCGCCAGCAGCTTGTTAGCGGGAGTGAACTACAATGAGCAGTTCTTC.

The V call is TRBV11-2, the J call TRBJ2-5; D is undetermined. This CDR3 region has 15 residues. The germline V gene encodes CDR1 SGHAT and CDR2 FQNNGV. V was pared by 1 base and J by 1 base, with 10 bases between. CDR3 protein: CASSLAVGTQETQYF. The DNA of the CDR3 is TGTGCCAGCAGCTTAGCGGTCGGCACCCAAGAGACCCAGTACTTC.

As DNA, the CDR3 is TGTGCCAGCAGCTTGTCTATGTCCAGGGACACTGAAGCTTTCTTT. Protein product: CASSLSMSRDTEAFF. The V and J genes are TRBV5-6 and TRBJ1-1; D is perhaps TRBD1 (5 bases). V lost 1 base and J lost 3, with 13 bases in between. Germline CDR1 and CDR2: SGHDT and YYEEEE. The CDR3 is 15 amino acids.

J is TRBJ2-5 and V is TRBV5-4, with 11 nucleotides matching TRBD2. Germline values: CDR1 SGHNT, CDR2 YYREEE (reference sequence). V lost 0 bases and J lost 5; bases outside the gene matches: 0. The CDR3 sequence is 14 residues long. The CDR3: CASSLGTSGETQYF. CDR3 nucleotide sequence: TGTGCCAGCAGCTTGGGGACTAGCGGGGAGACCCAGTACTTC.

For the CDR3, the DNA is TGTGCCAGCAGCCGTGGACTGCCCAGGGATGAGCAGTTCTTC. Translation gives CASSRGLPRDEQFF. The chain links TRBV14 to TRBJ2-1, with D possibly called TRBD1 or TRBD2 (5 bases each). Deletions cut 4 bases from V and 8 bases from J, with 15 bases between. Germline CDR1 is SGHDN and CDR2 is FVKESK. The length of the CDR3 is 14 residues.

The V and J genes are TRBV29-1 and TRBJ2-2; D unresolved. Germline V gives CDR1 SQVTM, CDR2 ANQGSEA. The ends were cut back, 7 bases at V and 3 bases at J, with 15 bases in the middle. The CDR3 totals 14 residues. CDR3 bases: TGCAGCGCCAAGGGTGGGGTGGACACCGGGGAGCTGTTTTTT. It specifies CSAKGGVDTGELFF.

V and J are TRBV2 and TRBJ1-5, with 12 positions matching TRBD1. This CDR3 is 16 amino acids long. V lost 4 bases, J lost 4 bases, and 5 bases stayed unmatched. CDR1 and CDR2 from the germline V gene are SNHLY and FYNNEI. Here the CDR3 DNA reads TGTGCCAGCAGTGTCCGGGACAGGGGGCGAAATCAGCCCCAGCATTTT. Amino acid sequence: CASSVRDRGRNQPQHF.